The 26 T cell receptor beta chains below come from one sample, sequenced in a study of T cell responses to AZD1222 COVID-19 vaccine. Produced via immunoSEQ multiplex PCR; TCRdb's table is partial and in-frame only. Of 120,000 to 150,000 clones in the sample, roughly 88% are singletons; the top ten hold about 15%. Sequencing was performed on peripheral blood, taken on day 0 of AZD1222 vaccination. The receptors come from an adult in good health.

This clone appeared once. The chain employs TRBV28 and TRBJ2-7, with D perhaps TRBD1 or TRBD2 (5 bases each). V was clipped by 10 bases and J by 2 bases, with 15 bases between them. Germline lookup yields CDR1 MDHEN and CDR2 SYDVKM. The CDR3 runs 13 residues. This chain's CDR3 is CATSGTPTYEQYF. The CDR3 bases are TGTGCCACCTCGGGGACCCCTACCTACGAGCAGTACTTC. Using reference TRBV28 and TRBJ2-7 for the parts outside the CDR3, the full variable domain is DVKVTQSSRYLVKRTGEKVFLECVQDMDHENMFWYRQDPGLGLRLIYFSYDVKMKEKGDIPEGYSVSREKKERFSLILESASTNQTSMYLCATSGTPTYEQYFGPGTRLTVT.

The chain links TRBV5-1 to TRBJ1-1, with no clear D. Germline CDR1 reads SGHRS; CDR2 reads YFSETQ. The CDR3 runs 14 residues. Between the trimmed V and J ends, which lost 5 bases and 1 base, there was a span of 12 bases. This chain's CDR3 is CASRGSGKNTEAFF. DNA of the CDR3: TGCGCCAGCAGGGGATCGGGGAAGAACACTGAAGCTTTCTTT.

The CDR3, as DNA: TGTGCCAGCAGTTTGGGACTAGCGGGGTCTGGGGAGCTGTTTTTT. Translating gives CASSLGLAGSGELFF. V usage is TRBV6-5 and J usage is TRBJ2-2; TRBD2 agrees at 13 bases. CDR1 and CDR2 (germline): MNHEY, SVGAGI. V lost 4 bases and J lost 8; bases outside the gene matches: 4. CDR3 size: 15 residues.

This clone was found once. The chain combines TRBV10-3 with TRBJ1-5; D is uncertain. Trimming removed 0 bases from V and 6 bases from J, with 9 bases in between. Germline V gene sequence: CDR1 ENHRY, CDR2 SYGVKD. The CDR3 runs 14 residues. Here the CDR3 reads CAISESTAVQPQHF. DNA of the CDR3: TGTGCCATCAGTGAGTCGACGGCAGTTCAGCCCCAGCATTTT.

This chain uses TRBV6-2 or TRBV6-3 with TRBJ1-2, with 7 nucleotides matching TRBD1. Trimming took 5 bases from V and 3 from J; bases not matched to a gene: 9. Germline V gene lookup returns CDR1 MNHEY and CDR2 SVGEGT. The CDR3 spans 15 residues. The CDR3 DNA reads TGTGCCAGCAGTACTCGACAGGGTGGAGACTATGGCTACACCTTC. It is translated as CASSTRQGGDYGYTF.

V gene TRBV5-6 combines with J gene TRBJ1-2, with D tentatively TRBD1 (5 bases). The CDR3 covers 12 residues. The V gene lost 4 bases and the J gene lost 8 bases, with 12 bases spanning the gap. CDR1 is SGHDT and CDR2 is YYEEEE in the germline V gene. CDR3: CASSPGILGYTF. The CDR3 DNA reads as TGTGCCAGCAGCCCAGGGATCTTGGGCTACACCTTC.

The gene calls are TRBV18 and TRBJ1-5; tentative D call: TRBD1 (6 bases). Trimming took 2 bases from V and 6 from J, leaving 17 bases between them. CDR1 KGHSH and CDR2 LQKENI come from the germline V gene. CDR3 length: 16 residues. The CDR3 region is CASSPADRNYGQPQHF. CDR3 nucleotides: TGTGCCAGCTCACCAGCAGACAGGAATTACGGTCAGCCCCAGCATTTT.

The chain has TRBV28 and TRBJ1-3; 9 bases match TRBD1. The CDR3 runs to 15 residues. J lost 9 bases, V lost 6 bases, and 12 bases had no gene match. Germline V gene lookup returns CDR1 MDHEN and CDR2 SYDVKM. The CDR3 spells CASSPPGTGPSTIYF. The CDR3 region has the DNA TGTGCCAGCAGCCCTCCTGGGACAGGGCCCTCCACCATATATTTT.

This clone has more than one count but fewer than ten. The chain recombines TRBV7-9 with TRBJ2-2; TRBD1 might be the D (5 bases). V lost 2 bases to trimming and J lost 4 bases, with 5 bases between them. The CDR3 loop spans 13 amino acids. Germline V lookup: CDR1 SEHNR, CDR2 FQNEAQ (reference sequence). The DNA of the CDR3 is TGTGCCAGCAGCTTACAGGGCACCGGGGAGCTGTTTTTT. It codes for CASSLQGTGELFF.

Here the CDR3 DNA reads TGTGCCAGCAGCTTAGGGGCGGGGGCAGATACGCAGTATTTT. It translates to CASSLGAGADTQYF. The chain is built from TRBV7-9 and TRBJ2-3; 7 positions agree with TRBD2. The CDR3 spans 14 residues. CDR1 and CDR2 (germline): SEHNR, FQNEAQ (reference sequence). J gave up 4 bases and V 1 base, and 2 bases lay outside the gene matches.

CDR3 protein: CASSLPGTGNTIYF. CDR3 bases: TGTGCCAGCAGTCTCCCAGGCACTGGAAACACCATATATTTT. V and J are TRBV2 and TRBJ1-3, with no clear D. The V and J ends lost 5 bases and 2 bases respectively, with 10 bases between them. CDR1 is SNHLY and CDR2 is FYNNEI in the germline V gene. The CDR3 totals 14 residues.

The chain links TRBV30 to TRBJ2-2; 7 positions match TRBD2. V lost 3 bases and J lost 3; bases outside the gene matches: 7. Germline V gene lookup returns CDR1 GTSNPN and CDR2 SVGIG (reference sequence). This CDR3 comprises 15 residues. CDR3 in DNA: TGTGCCTGGAGATCGGGGGGTTCAGACACCGGGGAGCTGTTTTTT. Amino acids: CAWRSGGSDTGELFF.

The chain joins TRBV4-2 to TRBJ2-1; maybe TRBD2 (5 bases). The germline V gene encodes CDR1 LGHNA and CDR2 YNFKEQ. V was cut by 1 base and J by 4 bases, with 5 bases left in between. The CDR3 has 13 residues. CDR3 region: CASSQGTYNEQFF. DNA of the CDR3: TGTGCCAGCAGCCAAGGGACTTACAATGAGCAGTTCTTC.

This clone was picked up one time. The chain joins TRBV2 to TRBJ1-5; D possibly corresponds to TRBD1 (5 bases). This CDR3 has 14 amino acids. Trimming left V 1 base short and J 3 bases short, with 7 bases between. Per the germline V gene, CDR1 is SNHLY and CDR2 is FYNNEI. The CDR3 sequence is CASSEGQPNQPQHF. The CDR3 DNA follows: TGTGCCAGCAGTGAAGGACAGCCCAATCAGCCCCAGCATTTT.

CDR3 nucleotides: TGCGCCAGCAGCCAAGTACGACTAGCGGGAGCAGATACGCAGTATTTT. Encoded protein: CASSQVRLAGADTQYF. The chain is built from TRBV4-1 and TRBJ2-3, with 12 bases fitting TRBD2. The CDR3 totals 16 residues. Trimming cost V 1 base and J 4 bases; bases outside gene matches: 3. Germline assignment: CDR1 MGHRA and CDR2 YSYEKL.

This clone has more than one count but fewer than ten. The V call is TRBV28, the J call TRBJ2-2; 7 bases align to TRBD1. V dropped 6 bases and J dropped 0; count of bases not matched to a gene: 7. CDR1 and CDR2 (germline): MDHEN, SYDVKM. The CDR3 has 16 amino acids. CDR3 loop: CASRDWTGSNTGELFF. CDR3 coding DNA: TGTGCCAGCAGAGACTGGACAGGTTCGAACACCGGGGAGCTGTTTTTT.

The chain links TRBV28 to TRBJ1-5; 8 bases align to TRBD1. This CDR3 contains 14 residues. Germline loops: CDR1 MDHEN, CDR2 SYDVKM. The V segment lost 6 bases and the J segment 5 bases; nucleotides outside the gene matches: 6. The CDR3 DNA is TGTGCCAGCAGAAAAGCAGGGGGCCATCAGCCCCAGCATTTT. Translating it yields CASRKAGGHQPQHF. Looking up the rest from reference TRBV28 and TRBJ1-5 gives the full variable domain: DVKVTQSSRYLVKRTGEKVFLECVQDMDHENMFWYRQDPGLGLRLIYFSYDVKMKEKGDIPEGYSVSREKKERFSLILESASTNQTSMYLCASRKAGGHQPQHFGDGTRLSIL.

With regard to this clone: Other DNA sequences from this sample encode an identical CDR3 as well. This chain links TRBV9 with TRBJ2-2; a weak D match, TRBD1 (7 bases). The germline CDR1 and CDR2 sequences are SGDLS and YYNGEE. The CDR3 runs to 17 residues. Trimming removed 0 bases at V and 2 bases at J, with 14 bases between. CDR3 in DNA: TGTGCCAGCAGCGTAGTCGGCAGGGGGACTAACACCGGGGAGCTGTTTTTT. This codes for CASSVVGRGTNTGELFF.

The V gene is TRBV24-1, the J gene TRBJ2-2; D gene unclear. V lost 3 bases and J 5 bases, leaving 9 bases between the germline ends. Germline V lookup: CDR1 KGHDR, CDR2 SFDVKD. This CDR3 region has 14 residues. The DNA for the CDR3 is TGTGCCACCAGTGATCGTATGGTAACCGGGGAGCTGTTTTTT. As protein: CATSDRMVTGELFF.

The chain combines TRBV10-3 with TRBJ1-2, with D perhaps TRBD1 (5 bases). V gave up 5 bases and J gave up 0 bases, with 10 bases separating them. Germline-derived CDR1 and CDR2 are ENHRY and SYGVKD. CDR3 length equals 14 residues. The CDR3 loop is CAISTGTANYGYTF. CDR3 in DNA: TGTGCCATCAGTACAGGAACAGCTAACTATGGCTACACCTTC.

This chain links TRBV28 with TRBJ1-5; D is unclear. Germline assignment: CDR1 MDHEN and CDR2 SYDVKM. Deletions cut 4 bases from V and 7 bases from J, with 11 bases between. The length of the CDR3 is 13 residues. The CDR3 DNA sequence: TGTGCCAGCAGTTCTTTGTTCGGACAGCCCCAGCATTTT. Its protein product is CASSSLFGQPQHF. Full variable domain (outside the CDR3, taken from reference TRBV28 and TRBJ1-5): DVKVTQSSRYLVKRTGEKVFLECVQDMDHENMFWYRQDPGLGLRLIYFSYDVKMKEKGDIPEGYSVSREKKERFSLILESASTNQTSMYLCASSSLFGQPQHFGDGTRLSIL.

This clone has just a few counts. The chain has TRBV23-1 and TRBJ1-2; 7 positions agree with TRBD1. TRBV23-1 is labeled an ORF, and its function is uncertain. CDR3 size: 16 residues. Trimming took 10 bases from V and 3 from J; bases not matched to a gene: 17. CDR3 nucleotides: TGCGCCACCTGCATCGGCAGGGGGTTTCGCCACTATGGCTACACCTTC. This translates into CATCIGRGFRHYGYTF.

The CDR3: CASSPLNLSNQPQHF. CDR3 nucleotide sequence: TGTGCCAGCAGTCCCCTAAATTTGAGCAATCAGCCCCAGCATTTT. This sequence joins TRBV2 and TRBJ1-5, with D unresolved. V lost 5 bases and J 1 base, leaving 12 bases between the germline ends. The CDR3 spans 15 residues. CDR1 and CDR2 from the germline V gene are SNHLY and FYNNEI.

This rearrangement joins TRBV11-3 to TRBJ2-1; TRBD2 matches 7 bases. V shed 1 base, J shed 7 bases, and the junction held 4 bases outside the gene matches. The CDR3 sequence is 14 residues long. The germline gives CDR1 SGHNT, CDR2 YENEEA. CDR3 bases: TGTGCCAGCAGCTTAGCGGGGGGTAGGAATGAGCAGTTCTTC. It encodes CASSLAGGRNEQFF. The full variable domain, its missing parts supplied by reference TRBV11-3 and TRBJ2-1, is EAGVVQSPRYKIIEKKQPVAFWCNPISGHNTLYWYLQNLGQGPELLIRYENEEAVDDSQLPKDRFSAERLKGVDSTLKIQPAELGDSAVYLCASSLAGGRNEQFFGPGTRLTVL.

V is TRBV3-1 (or the pseudogene TRBV3-2) and J is TRBJ1-1; no definite D call. The CDR3 length is 17 residues. CDR1 is LGHDT, CDR2 YNNKEL, per germline (reference sequence). Trimming cost V 1 base and J 1 base, with 16 bases left between them. The CDR3: CASSQVGNGRQNTEAFF. The CDR3 region has the DNA TGTGCCAGCAGCCAAGTGGGGAATGGGCGGCAGAACACTGAAGCTTTCTTT.

The chain carries TRBV12-5 and TRBJ1-5; D not certain. The CDR3 has 11 amino acids. Trimming took off 4 bases at V and 3 bases at J, with 1 base between the two ends. CDR1 is LGHNT, CDR2 FRNRAP, per germline. The CDR3 loop reads CASGSNQPQHF. The CDR3 DNA reads as TGTGCTAGTGGTTCCAATCAGCCCCAGCATTTT.